What follows is one TCR beta chain and its context. Its specific antigen is unknown. No base qualities exist here, and no much larger clone lies one base off it. The time point label corresponds to: baseline before first vaccination. Vaccinee samples were obtained from the UK trials COV001 and COV002, which included a single-blind randomized controlled phase 2/3 trial of AZD1222 (ChAdOx1 nCoV-19) in healthy adults. For TCRbeta chain sequencing, PBMC samples were collected from trial participants at day 0 and at day 28 after the second dose. The CDR3 regions of human TCRbeta chains were analyzed by immunosequencing. The study's processing was this. Repertoire TCRs were matched against a reference library of SARS-CoV-2-specific TCRs generated with the MIRA antigen-specificity platform. Breadth was defined as the fraction of unique TCRs that were SARS-CoV-2-associated, and depth was defined as the fraction of total T cells that were SARS-CoV-2-associated. Using the MIRA data, each spike-specific TCR was mapped to the spike region that the TCR reacts to and placed in a CD4 or CD8 class. Log10-transformed breadth and depth values were compared by one-way ANOVA with Sidak's multiple comparisons tests. Sourced from immuneACCESS, this table was stored by TCRdb with only in-frame sequences that have V and J called. A share of the clones is absent; for the studies checked, an unresolved V gene accounts for under half, and the remainder has no known explanation. Clone size and the V and J calls come from that table; the DNA yielded D and trimming. The sample table lists 88,000 or so clones, under 90% of them with a count of one. The ten largest clones add up to about 2.2% of the sample.

These data belong to a study of T cell responses to AZD1222 COVID-19 vaccine (dated by TCRdb to the early 2020s). Describing the broader study: Because spike-specific TCR depth and breadth did not differ between the two schedules, AZD1222 recipients who got a second dose at roughly 4 weeks were pooled with those who got a second dose at roughly 12 weeks. TCR sequencing was performed for 230 to 250 trial participants, of whom about 200 were given two doses of AZD1222 and about 25 were given two doses of MenACWY control vaccine. Enrollment into the trials was organized by age into subgroups of 18-55, 56-69 and 70-plus years, and those subgroups contained roughly 150, 30 and 60 TCR-sequenced participants, respectively.

Looking up the germline V gene yields CDR1 MNHEY and CDR2 SVGEGT. The CDR3 contains 14 residues, cysteine and phenylalanine counted. Only the CDR3 DNA stays, 42 bases, in frame from base 1. V is clipped by 6 bases and J by 2 bases, and the sequence between their germline boundaries is 8 bases long. The study at large found these results: Nearly half of unique spike-specific TCRs reportedly recognized epitopes outside regions mutated in the B.1.351 and B.1.1.7 variants. Only six or seven AZD1222 recipients were SARS-CoV-2 seropositive at baseline, limiting conclusions about previously exposed vaccinees. The 56-69-year group was small, and its depth increase did not reach significance, likely because of low power. Participants were mostly white British and included more females than males, and it was suggested by the authors that clonal diversity may have been underestimated. A significant rise in spike-specific TCR breadth and depth was observed after two AZD1222 doses relative to day 0 and relative to MenACWY recipients. The whole spike protein was spanned by vaccine-associated CD4 TCRs, and dominant responses were seen in regions 160-218 and 743-854. Because no day 14 peak-response samples were available, repertoires were characterized only after the peak T cell response.

The rearranged chain carries TRBV6-2 or TRBV6-3 and TRBJ2-6, with no confidently assigned D gene. Sample: peripheral blood, taken on day 0 of AZD1222 vaccination. The sequence was collected from an adult in good health. The CDR3 has the sequence CASSAYPGANVLTF. DNA sequence: TGTGCCAGCAGCGCTTATCCTGGGGCCAACGTCCTGACTTTC.